These T cell receptor beta chains were read from a single sample in a study of T cell responses to AZD1222 COVID-19 vaccine. TCRdb's copy holds only in-frame clones and misses some; the assay was immunoSEQ multiplex PCR. The table records 130,000 or so clones, about 93% of them present only once. This specimen consisted of peripheral blood, obtained on day 0 of AZD1222 vaccination. Receptors originate from an adult in good health. Each CDR3 is given with its conserved first and last residue. The D gene is left open where the match is weak.

d_call: NA; v_call: TRBV7-9; j_call: TRBJ1-4; cdr3_aa: CASSLVGNEKLFF; cdr3_nt: TGTGCCAGCAGCTTAGTGGGTAATGAAAAACTGTTTTTT
d_call: NA; v_call: TRBV12-3/TRBV12-4; j_call: TRBJ1-3; cdr3_aa: CASSLDPGNTIYF; cdr3_nt: TGTGCCAGCAGTCTGGACCCCGGGAACACCATATATTTT
d_call: NA; v_call: TRBV5-1; j_call: TRBJ1-1; cdr3_aa: CASSLRSGGTEAFF; cdr3_nt: TGCGCCAGCAGCTTGAGGTCCGGAGGCACTGAAGCTTTCTTT
d_call: NA; v_call: TRBV4-3; j_call: TRBJ2-7; cdr3_aa: CASSHAPRGDTHYEQYF; cdr3_nt: TGCGCCAGCAGCCATGCCCCTCGAGGGGACACCCACTACGAGCAGTACTTC
d_call: NA; v_call: TRBV7-8; j_call: TRBJ2-7; cdr3_aa: CASSLDPDGDEQYF; cdr3_nt: TGTGCCAGCAGCTTAGATCCGGACGGGGACGAGCAGTACTTC
d_call: TRBD2; v_call: TRBV11-2; j_call: TRBJ2-7; cdr3_aa: CASSPLAGLTYEQYF; cdr3_nt: TGTGCCAGCAGCCCATTAGCGGGACTAACCTACGAGCAGTACTTC
d_call: NA; v_call: TRBV5-1; j_call: TRBJ2-1; cdr3_aa: CASSPTGGGSYNEQFF; cdr3_nt: TGCGCCAGCAGCCCCACCGGGGGCGGGTCCTACAATGAGCAGTTCTTC
d_call: TRBD1; v_call: TRBV19; j_call: TRBJ1-2; cdr3_aa: CATRVQPGQGVSDGYTF; cdr3_nt: TGTGCCACAAGGGTTCAGCCGGGACAGGGGGTTTCGGATGGCTACACCTTC
d_call: NA; v_call: TRBV5-4; j_call: TRBJ1-1; cdr3_aa: CASSLRGRGNTEAFF; cdr3_nt: TGTGCCAGCAGCTTGAGGGGTCGGGGGAACACTGAAGCTTTCTTT
d_call: TRBD1; v_call: TRBV15; j_call: TRBJ2-7; cdr3_aa: CATSSGWGQGSHEQYF; cdr3_nt: TGTGCCACCAGCTCAGGGTGGGGACAGGGGTCCCACGAGCAGTACTTC
d_call: TRBD1; v_call: TRBV19; j_call: TRBJ2-7; cdr3_aa: CASRIGQGGSYEQYF; cdr3_nt: TGTGCCAGTAGAATTGGACAGGGAGGATCCTACGAGCAGTACTTC
d_call: NA; v_call: TRBV9; j_call: TRBJ1-1; cdr3_aa: CASSVDPQGEFEAFF; cdr3_nt: TGTGCCAGCAGCGTAGACCCACAGGGAGAGTTTGAAGCTTTCTTT
d_call: TRBD2; v_call: TRBV25-1; j_call: TRBJ2-1; cdr3_aa: CASSASSGRVNEQFF; cdr3_nt: TGTGCCAGCAGTGCCTCTAGCGGGAGGGTGAATGAGCAGTTCTTC